The clone carrying this T cell receptor (beta chain) appeared a few times. The data stem from a study of response to subunit inactivated influenza vaccine. TCRdb re-derived calls from the RT-PCR reads in MiXCR, one entry per CDR3 protein. The sample records under 850,000 distinct CDR3 sequences, around 18% being singletons. Germline CDR1 MGHDK, CDR2 SYGVNS. The CDR3 is made up of 14 amino acids. Trimming took 4 bases from V and 7 from J, leaving 14 bases between them. The source material was PBMCs from blood, sampled 5 days after vaccination. The clonotype originates from a man aged 50-59 years who received an inactivated influenza vaccine. The chain is built from TRBV25-1 and TRBJ1-5; D may be TRBD1 (6 bases). CDR3 coding DNA: TGTGCCAGCAGTGCCCCAGGGGTAGGACAGCCCCAGCATTTT. It specifies CASSAPGVGQPQHF.